The next 19 T cell receptor beta chains were all read from a single sample in a study of blood T cell repertoires in COVID-19. The method was immunoSEQ multiplex PCR; TCRdb's version includes in-frame clones alone and lacks a portion of them. The data hold 250,000 to 300,000 clones, with about 90% observed a single time. Material: peripheral blood. The source of these receptors is a woman aged 40 to 55 with acute or convalescent COVID-19.

The chain links TRBV7-6 to TRBJ1-6; D is perhaps TRBD1 (6 bases). Germline V lookup: CDR1 SGHVS, CDR2 FNYEAQ. V was cut by 0 bases and J by 7 bases, with 10 bases left in between. The CDR3 covers 15 residues. CDR3 sequence: CASSLAPQGNSPLHF. In nucleotides, the CDR3 is TGTGCCAGCAGCTTAGCCCCCCAGGGGAATTCACCCCTCCACTTT.

CDR3 bases: TGTGCCACCAGTCAGGGATATAGCAATCAGCCCCAGCATTTT. Translating it yields CATSQGYSNQPQHF. V usage is TRBV24-1 and J usage is TRBJ1-5, with D possibly TRBD1 on 5 matching bases. The V end lost 6 bases, the J end lost 0 bases, and 8 bases lay between the germline ends. Germline V gene lookup returns CDR1 KGHDR and CDR2 SFDVKD. The CDR3 spans 14 residues.

As DNA, the CDR3 is TGTGCCACCAGTGATTCTACAGGGAAGTCACACACCGGGGAGCTGTTTTTT. Translating gives CATSDSTGKSHTGELFF. The chain recombines TRBV24-1 with TRBJ2-2; tentatively, D is TRBD1 (6 bases). The CDR3 totals 17 residues. The V end was cut by 2 bases, the J end by 3 bases, with 15 bases between. Germline loops: CDR1 KGHDR, CDR2 SFDVKD.

The CDR3 protein is CASSARVANTGELFF. The CDR3 DNA sequence: TGCGCCAGCAGCGCCAGGGTGGCGAACACCGGGGAGCTGTTTTTT. This chain links TRBV5-1 with TRBJ2-2; the D gene is possibly TRBD1 (5 bases). Germline V CDR1 and CDR2: SGHRS, YFSETQ. The CDR3 is 15 residues long. V was pared by 4 bases and J by 0 bases, with 10 bases between.

The chain couples TRBV3-1 (or the pseudogene TRBV3-2) to TRBJ1-1, with 7 positions matching TRBD1. V lost 4 bases, J lost 1 base, and 9 bases stayed unmatched. CDR1 and CDR2 from the germline V gene are LGHDT and YNNKEL (reference sequence). The CDR3 is 16 amino acids. In nucleotides, the CDR3 is TGTGCCAGCAGCCCCGACAGGGTTAGCGGGAACACTGAAGCTTTCTTT. It specifies CASSPDRVSGNTEAFF.

This rearrangement joins TRBV6-6 to TRBJ1-3; the match to TRBD1 covers 7 bases. Germline loops: CDR1 MNHNY, CDR2 SVGAGI (reference sequence). The trim removed 5 bases at V and 0 bases at J, leaving 16 bases unmatched. The CDR3 has 19 residues. CDR3 region: CASSLRAGDSPSSGNTIYF. DNA of the CDR3: TGTGCCAGCAGTCTAAGGGCTGGGGACAGCCCTAGCTCTGGAAACACCATATATTTT.

There are a few counts of this clone. The genes are TRBV30 and TRBJ1-5, with D uncertain. This CDR3 is built from 15 residues. The V gene lost 1 base and the J gene lost 0 bases, with 10 bases spanning the gap. Germline V gene data show CDR1 as GTSNPN and CDR2 as SVGIG (reference sequence). The CDR3 DNA follows: TGTGCCTGGAGTGCACAGCAATATAGCAATCAGCCCCAGCATTTT. Translated: CAWSAQQYSNQPQHF.

The chain has TRBV7-9 and TRBJ2-3; D possibly corresponds to TRBD1 (6 bases). The CDR3 length is 16 residues. Germline V lookup: CDR1 SEHNR, CDR2 FQNEAQ (reference sequence). The V end lost 5 bases, the J end lost 1 base, and 16 bases lay between the germline ends. CDR3 sequence reads: CASSPSRGTGTDTQYF. The CDR3 DNA reads as TGTGCCAGCAGCCCGTCCAGGGGAACGGGCACAGATACGCAGTATTTT.

The sample holds one count of this clone. The J gene is TRBJ1-3, the V gene TRBV9, with TRBD1 matching 8 bases. V lost 7 bases to trimming and J lost 4 bases; unmatched junction nucleotides: 13. The CDR3 spans 16 residues. Per the germline V gene, CDR1 is SGDLS and CDR2 is YYNGEE. CDR3 in DNA: TGTGCCAGCTCCCCAGGGGGCAATAATTTGGGAAACACCATATATTTT. It yields the protein CASSPGGNNLGNTIYF.

This clone was seen only once. One end of the junction is discordant with germline, which a read error may explain. J is TRBJ1-1 and V is TRBV30; D gene ambiguous. Germline loops: CDR1 GTSNPN, CDR2 SVGIG (reference sequence). The CDR3 runs 15 residues. This CDR3 reads CAWSVRLQINTQAFF. In nucleotides, the CDR3 is TGTGCCTGGAGTGTACGTCTACAGATAAACACTCAAGCTTTCTTT.

This clone was seen only once. The chain couples TRBV5-8 to TRBJ2-5; 11 bases agree with TRBD2. Germline V gene lookup returns CDR1 SGHTS and CDR2 YDEGEE. The CDR3 loop spans 18 amino acids. The ends lost 3 bases at V and 0 bases at J; junction bases unmatched: 10. CDR3 residues: CASSSLLTSGVYQETQYF. The CDR3 region has the DNA TGTGCCAGCAGCTCCCTCCTGACTAGCGGGGTGTACCAAGAGACCCAGTACTTC.

V is TRBV12-5 and J is TRBJ1-2; D is perhaps TRBD1 (6 bases). The CDR3 extends over 18 amino acids. Germline CDR1 LGHNT, CDR2 FRNRAP. V dropped 0 bases and J dropped 8 bases, with 25 bases sitting between them. DNA of the CDR3: TGTGCTAGTGGTTTGGTACGGGTGGGGTGGACAGTTGAGGACGGCTACACCTTC. Protein: CASGLVRVGWTVEDGYTF. Filled out from reference TRBV12-5 and TRBJ1-2, the complete variable domain reads DARVTQTPRHKVTEMGQEVTMRCQPILGHNTVFWYRQTMMQGLELLAYFRNRAPLDDSGMPKDRFSAEMPDATLATLKIQPSEPRDSAVYFCASGLVRVGWTVEDGYTFGSGTRLTVV.

V is TRBV5-6 and J is TRBJ1-1, with 7 bases fitting TRBD1. The CDR3 is made up of 13 amino acids. CDR1 SGHDT and CDR2 YYEEEE come from the germline V gene. Unmatched junction bases numbered 2, after V lost 3 bases and J lost 3 bases. CDR3 coding DNA: TGTGCCAGCAGCTCGGGACAGTACACTGAAGCTTTCTTT. Translated: CASSSGQYTEAFF.

Worth noting for this clone: The germline gene is not matched at one end of the junction; a read error may be the cause. The rearrangement uses TRBV2 and TRBJ2-2; the match to TRBD1 covers 8 bases. The germline gives CDR1 SNHLY, CDR2 FYNNEI. The CDR3 length is 18 residues. The CDR3 region has the DNA TGTGCCAGCATTGAATCCGGGACAGGTCCCTCTTTTTCCGGGGAGCTGTTTTTT. Its translation is CASIESGTGPSFSGELFF.

Notes on this clone: Additional DNA sequences in this sample encode the identical CDR3. J is TRBJ1-3 and V is TRBV19; D is uncertain. Germline CDR1 and CDR2: LNHDA and SQIVND (reference sequence). The CDR3 length is 15 residues. V dropped 1 base and J dropped 1 base, with 8 bases sitting between them. Here the CDR3 DNA reads TGTGCCAGTAGTATAGTAGGAGGGTCTGGAAACACCATATATTTT. Amino acid sequence: CASSIVGGSGNTIYF.

This clone has just one count. The chain uses TRBV19 and TRBJ1-1, with a tentative D call TRBD1 (5 bases). CDR3 length: 16 amino acids. The V gene's germline CDR1 is LNHDA and CDR2 SQIVND (reference sequence). Deletions cut 3 bases from V and 1 base from J, with 15 bases between. The CDR3 DNA reads TGTGCCAGTAGTATCGACCCTGGGCAGGGGAACACTGAAGCTTTCTTT. Translating it yields CASSIDPGQGNTEAFF.

This clone was seen just once. The chain recombines TRBV11-3 with TRBJ2-3; TRBD1 might be the D (5 bases). Germline V gene data show CDR1 as SGHNT and CDR2 as YENEEA. The V end lost 0 bases, the J end lost 2 bases, and 12 bases lay between the germline ends. The CDR3 is made up of 16 amino acids. Here the CDR3 DNA reads TGTGCCAGCAGCTTAGAAAGGGGAAGGGTCACAGATACGCAGTATTTT. The encoded protein is CASSLERGRVTDTQYF.

The chain is built from TRBV6-1 and TRBJ2-3; D is ambiguous. Germline assignment: CDR1 MNHNS and CDR2 SASEGT. The CDR3 has 13 residues. V was cut by 1 base and J by 4 bases, with 6 bases left in between. The CDR3: CASSEVAADTQYF. The CDR3 nucleotides are TGTGCCAGCAGTGAAGTGGCAGCAGATACGCAGTATTTT.

The rearrangement links TRBV10-2 to TRBJ2-2; the D gene is possibly TRBD1 (5 bases). Trimming removed 6 bases at V and 3 bases at J, with 17 bases between. CDR3 length: 16 amino acids. The germline CDR1 and CDR2 sequences are WSHSY and SAAADI. CDR3 coding DNA: TGCGCCAGCAGCCCCCCGTTGGGGCAAGACACCGGGGAGCTGTTTTTT. Translation: CASSPPLGQDTGELFF.